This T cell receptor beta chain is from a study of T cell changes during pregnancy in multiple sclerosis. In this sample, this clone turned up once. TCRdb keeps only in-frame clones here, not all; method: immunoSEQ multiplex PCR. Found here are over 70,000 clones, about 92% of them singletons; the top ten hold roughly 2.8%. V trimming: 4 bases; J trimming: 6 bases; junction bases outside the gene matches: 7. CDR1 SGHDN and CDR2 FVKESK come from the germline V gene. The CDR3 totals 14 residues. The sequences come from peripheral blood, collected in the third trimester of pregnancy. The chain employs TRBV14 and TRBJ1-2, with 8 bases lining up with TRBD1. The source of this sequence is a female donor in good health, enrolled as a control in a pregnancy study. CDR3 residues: CASSRDRGIDGYTF. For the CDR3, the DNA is TGTGCCAGCAGCCGCGACAGGGGTATCGATGGCTACACCTTC.